This T cell receptor beta chain was documented in a study of blood T cell repertoires in COVID-19. Looking at the study overall: Specimens from acute and convalescent COVID-19 originated in the United States, Italy and Spain.

In the study's own analysis: Estimation of nucleated cell counts was performed using reference gene primer amplification. The table came from immunoSEQ multiplex PCR; TCRdb's copy has only in-frame clones and leaves some out. That table is the source of V, J and clone size, and D and trimming were worked out from the DNA. The sample carries a few hundred thousand clones, roughly 80% recorded once. Trimming took 5 bases from V and 4 from J, leaving 20 bases between them. Germline V gene sequence: CDR1 SGHAT, CDR2 FQNNGV. The CDR3 spans 17 residues. The receptor comes from a woman aged 45-65 years with active or convalescent COVID-19. The genes are TRBV11-2 and TRBJ1-4; D is perhaps TRBD1 (6 bases). Sequencing was carried out using peripheral blood. DNA of the CDR3: TGTGCCAGCAGCCCCCAAAGGGGGGGCAGAAGTAATGAAAAACTGTTTTTT. As protein: CASSPQRGGRSNEKLFF.